A single sample gave rise to the 27 T cell receptor beta chains below, sequenced in a study of OX40 agonist ivuxolimab in advanced cancers. The method was the immunoSEQ multiplex PCR assay. The source is immuneACCESS, and TCRdb retained only in-frame sequences with V and J called. Part of the clones is not carried over; for the studies checked, unresolved V genes explain less than half of this, and the remainder is unexplained. The sample has under 85,000 clones on record, around nine tenths of them singletons. Jointly, the top ten make up less than 3% of the sample. The starting material was CD4+ or CD8+ T cells sorted from blood, obtained in a trial of the OX40 agonist ivuxolimab. The receptors were sampled from an adult with an advanced solid tumor such as melanoma, head and neck, liver or kidney cancer.

The V gene is TRBV28, the J gene TRBJ1-6; no clear D gene. The CDR3 extends over 14 amino acids. CDR1 and CDR2 from the germline V gene are MDHEN and SYDVKM. The V end was cut by 5 bases, the J end by 6 bases, with 11 bases between. This chain's CDR3 is CASSTAPGNSPLHF. For the CDR3, the DNA is TGTGCCAGCAGTACTGCTCCTGGTAATTCACCCCTCCACTTT.

The V and J genes are TRBV9 and TRBJ2-1; 11 nucleotides agree with TRBD2. CDR3 length: 16 amino acids. In germline, CDR1 is SGDLS, CDR2 YYNGEE. V was pared by 2 bases and J by 8 bases, with 9 bases of the junction left unmatched. The CDR3 spells CASSVMVAGGLYEQFF. The CDR3 nucleotides read TGTGCCAGCAGCGTGATGGTAGCGGGGGGGCTTTATGAGCAGTTCTTC.

The rearrangement joins TRBV4-2 to TRBJ2-3; tentatively, D is TRBD1 (6 bases). CDR3 length: 14 residues. Germline loops: CDR1 LGHNA, CDR2 YNFKEQ. Trimming removed 5 bases from V and 2 bases from J, with 11 bases in between. The chain's CDR3 is CASSSRDNTDTQYF. The CDR3 DNA reads as TGTGCCAGCAGCAGCCGGGACAACACAGATACGCAGTATTTT.

The chain couples TRBV2 to TRBJ1-2; D call uncertain. Per the germline V gene, CDR1 is SNHLY and CDR2 is FYNNEI. V was trimmed by 2 bases and J by 2 bases, leaving 9 bases between them. This CDR3 has 14 amino acids. The CDR3 protein is CASSEFGANYGYTF. The CDR3 DNA sequence: TGTGCCAGCAGTGAATTTGGCGCGAACTATGGCTACACCTTC.

V is TRBV30 and J is TRBJ1-4; 7 bases are a match to TRBD1. CDR1 and CDR2 from the germline V gene are GTSNPN and SVGIG (reference sequence). This CDR3 spans 16 amino acids. V was pared by 5 bases and J by 5 bases, with 14 bases of the junction left unmatched. The CDR3 DNA reads TGTGCCTGGGGCCCACGAATGACAGGGCGAAATGAAAAACTGTTTTTT. Amino acids: CAWGPRMTGRNEKLFF.

The V and J genes are TRBV7-2 and TRBJ2-5; no reliable D call. The CDR3 runs 17 residues. Per the germline V gene, CDR1 is SGHTA and CDR2 is FQGNSA. V was cut by 0 bases and J by 0 bases, with 14 bases left in between. The CDR3 DNA reads as TGTGCCAGCAGCTTAGCGGCTATCTACGGAAACCAAGAGACCCAGTACTTC. Amino acids: CASSLAAIYGNQETQYF.

This clone was seen once. This chain uses TRBV7-8 with TRBJ2-5, with 8 bases identical to TRBD2. The CDR3 totals 14 residues. V lost 5 bases to trimming and J lost 2 bases; unmatched junction nucleotides: 4. Germline CDR1 and CDR2: SGHVS and FQNEAQ. This CDR3 reads CASSPREGQETQYF. The CDR3 nucleotides read TGTGCCAGCAGCCCCCGGGAGGGTCAAGAGACCCAGTACTTC.

The chain carries TRBV7-2 and TRBJ2-1; no reliable D call. Trimming shortened V by 7 bases and J by 0 bases, and 10 bases separated the two germline ends. CDR1 and CDR2 from the germline V gene are SGHTA and FQGNSA. The CDR3 totals 14 residues. The CDR3 DNA sequence: TGTGCCAGCAACCGGCCTAGCTCCTACAATGAGCAGTTCTTC. Translating it yields CASNRPSSYNEQFF.

The chain joins TRBV18 to TRBJ1-2; D gene unclear. V shed 2 bases and J shed 7 bases, with 14 bases lying between them. Germline loops: CDR1 KGHSH, CDR2 LQKENI. This CDR3 region has 14 residues. Here the CDR3 DNA reads TGTGCCAGCTCACCATTGGACCGGGCCTTTGGCTACACCTTC. Protein sequence: CASSPLDRAFGYTF. Using reference TRBV18 and TRBJ1-2 for the parts outside the CDR3, the full variable domain is NAGVMQNPRHLVRRRGQEARLRCSPMKGHSHVYWYRQLPEEGLKFMVYLQKENIIDESGMPKERFSAEFPKEGPSILRIQQVVRGDSAAYFCASSPLDRAFGYTFGSGTRLTVV.

The V call is TRBV7-2, the J call TRBJ1-1; D is unclear. Germline loops: CDR1 SGHTA, CDR2 FQGNSA. This CDR3 is built from 14 residues. V lost 5 bases to trimming and J lost 1 base, with 11 bases between them. The CDR3 protein is CASSPGSPNTEAFF. The DNA of the CDR3 is TGTGCCAGCAGCCCCGGTTCGCCGAACACTGAAGCTTTCTTT. The variable domain in full, completed from reference TRBV7-2 and TRBJ1-1, reads GAGVSQSPSNKVTEKGKDVELRCDPISGHTALYWYRQSLGQGLEFLIYFQGNSAPDKSGLPSDRFSAERTGGSVSTLTIQRTQQEDSAVYLCASSPGSPNTEAFFGQGTRLTVV.

The chain combines TRBV7-3 with TRBJ2-5; 10 bases fit TRBD2. Germline CDR1 and CDR2: SGHTA and FQGTGA. V lost 5 bases and J lost 2; bases outside the gene matches: 5. This CDR3 is built from 15 residues. The CDR3 DNA reads as TGTGCCAGCAGCGCATTTAGCGGGGGGCAAGAGACCCAGTACTTC. Translating gives CASSAFSGGQETQYF.

This rearrangement joins TRBV4-2 to TRBJ1-6; the D is unclear. The CDR3 sequence is 16 residues long. The germline CDR1 and CDR2 sequences are LGHNA and YNFKEQ. Between the trimmed V and J ends, which lost 0 bases and 5 bases, there was a span of 11 bases. CDR3 in amino acids: CASSQDWSPNNSPLHF. CDR3 DNA: TGTGCCAGCAGCCAAGATTGGTCACCTAATAATTCACCCCTCCACTTT.

The chain employs TRBV6-4 and TRBJ2-2; the D is unclear. CDR3 length: 13 residues. Germline CDR1 is MRHNA and CDR2 is SNTAGT. Trimming took 8 bases from V and 3 from J, leaving 10 bases between them. The chain's CDR3 is CASLNTDTGELFF. CDR3 bases: TGTGCCAGCTTGAATACGGACACCGGGGAGCTGTTTTTT.

The CDR3 here is CASSVDRGNQPQHF. The CDR3 nucleotides read TGTGCCAGCAGCGTAGACAGGGGCAATCAGCCCCAGCATTTT. The J gene is TRBJ1-5, the V gene TRBV7-9; TRBD1 agrees at 7 bases. The junction had 3 bases not matched to a gene; V was cut back by 5 bases and J by 2 bases. CDR1 and CDR2 from the germline V gene are SEHNR and FQNEAQ (reference sequence). This CDR3 has 14 amino acids.

This clone was seen only a few times. V gene TRBV19 combines with J gene TRBJ1-1; tentative D call: TRBD1 (5 bases). The CDR3 contains 12 residues. The ends were cut back, 6 bases at V and 10 bases at J, with 15 bases in the middle. CDR1 is LNHDA, CDR2 SQIVND, per germline (reference sequence). Written as DNA, the CDR3 is TGTGCCAGTAGCCCCCTCGGGGCAGGAGCTTTCTTT. Residues: CASSPLGAGAFF. Together with reference TRBV19 and TRBJ1-1, the CDR3 gives the full variable domain: DGGITQSPKYLFRKEGQNVTLSCEQNLNHDAMYWYRQDPGQGLRLIYYSQIVNDFQKGDIAEGYSVSREKKESFPLTVTSAQKNPTAFYLCASSPLGAGAFFGQGTRLTVV.

The chain has TRBV7-9 and TRBJ2-7; no firm D call. V lost 0 bases and J lost 1, with 13 bases in between. CDR3 size: 16 residues. Germline V CDR1 and CDR2: SEHNR, FQNEAQ (reference sequence). For the CDR3, the DNA is TGTGCCAGCAGCTTAGCTGGCAGGACGCATTCCTACGAGCAGTACTTC. Amino acid sequence: CASSLAGRTHSYEQYF.

The chain carries TRBV9 and TRBJ1-6; D uncertain. The CDR3 loop spans 13 amino acids. Trimming shortened V by 0 bases and J by 6 bases, and 4 bases separated the two germline ends. Germline CDR1 is SGDLS and CDR2 is YYNGEE. The CDR3 coding sequence is TGTGCCAGCAGCGTAGGTCCTAATTCACCCCTCCACTTT. Protein: CASSVGPNSPLHF. The variable domain in full, completed from reference TRBV9 and TRBJ1-6, reads DSGVTQTPKHLITATGQRVTLRCSPRSGDLSVYWYQQSLDQGLQFLIQYYNGEERAKGNILERFSAQQFPDLHSELNLSSLELGDSALYFCASSVGPNSPLHFGNGTRLTVT.

V is TRBV6-1 and J is TRBJ1-2; D is unresolved. Germline CDR1 and CDR2: MNHNS and SASEGT. The CDR3 has 12 residues. Trimming removed 2 bases at V and 8 bases at J, with 9 bases between. CDR3 sequence: CASSEPPGGYTF. The CDR3 DNA reads TGTGCCAGCAGTGAACCCCCGGGAGGCTACACCTTC.

The V and J genes are TRBV27 and TRBJ1-1; D is uncertain. Germline lookup yields CDR1 MNHEY and CDR2 SMNVEV (reference sequence). The CDR3 has 13 residues. The V end was cut by 3 bases, the J end by 7 bases, with 12 bases between. The CDR3 region is CASSFGRRNEAFF. The CDR3 DNA reads TGTGCCAGCAGTTTCGGTAGGAGGAATGAAGCTTTCTTT.

This clone was counted between two and nine times. This chain links TRBV11-2 with TRBJ1-3; 7 positions match TRBD1. The CDR3 runs to 16 residues. Germline V gene sequence: CDR1 SGHAT, CDR2 FQNNGV. Trimming cost V 5 bases and J 0 bases; bases outside gene matches: 7. In DNA form, the CDR3 reads TGTGCCAGCAGCATAGGGACAGCTGTCTCTGGAAACACCATATATTTT. Its translation is CASSIGTAVSGNTIYF.

This chain uses TRBV18 with TRBJ2-1, with D possibly TRBD2 on 5 matching bases. Germline V CDR1 and CDR2: KGHSH, LQKENI. Trimming pared 2 bases from V and 9 bases from J, leaving 5 bases between. CDR3 length equals 11 residues. For the CDR3, the DNA is TGTGCCAGCTCACCAACTAGTGAGCAGTTCTTC. It translates to CASSPTSEQFF.

The CDR3 is CASSQDPVTDTQYF. The CDR3 DNA is TGCGCCAGCAGCCAAGATCCGGTTACGGATACGCAGTATTTT. J is TRBJ2-3 and V is TRBV4-3; no reliable D call. This CDR3 is built from 14 residues. Germline V CDR1 and CDR2: LGHNA, YSLEER. V was clipped by 0 bases and J by 6 bases, with 10 bases between them.

The chain carries TRBV5-6 and TRBJ1-1; D remains unclear. This CDR3 comprises 16 residues. Germline-derived CDR1 and CDR2 are SGHDT and YYEEEE. V lost 0 bases and J 11 bases, leaving 23 bases between the germline ends. The CDR3 protein is CASSLAGGVGGDHAFF. CDR3 DNA: TGTGCCAGCAGCTTGGCCGGCGGAGTTGGTGGGGATCATGCTTTCTTT.

The V gene is TRBV27, the J gene TRBJ1-3; D is unresolved. Germline CDR1 MNHEY, CDR2 SMNVEV (reference sequence). V shed 5 bases and J shed 4 bases, with 18 bases lying between them. The CDR3 is 16 amino acids. The DNA for the CDR3 is TGTGCCAGCAGTCCCTACCTGTCGGCTTCAGGAAACACCATATATTTT. Translating it yields CASSPYLSASGNTIYF.

This chain connects TRBV6-1 to TRBJ1-1, with 7 bases aligning to TRBD1. The CDR3 is 13 amino acids. Germline assignment: CDR1 MNHNS and CDR2 SASEGT. The CDR3 is CATGQAGNTEAFF. The CDR3 region has the DNA TGTGCGACAGGACAGGCAGGGAACACTGAAGCTTTCTTT.

The genes are TRBV5-4 and TRBJ1-5; D is uncertain. The CDR3 contains 15 residues. V shed 4 bases and J shed 5 bases, with 16 bases lying between them. The germline V gene has CDR1 SGHNT and CDR2 YYREEE (reference sequence). CDR3 sequence: CASSVRSIRHQPQHF. CDR3 nucleotides: TGTGCCAGCAGCGTCCGGTCGATCCGGCATCAGCCCCAGCATTTT.

The CDR3 sequence: CASSSQGTLYNEQFF. CDR3 sequence (DNA): TGTGCCAGCAGTTCACAGGGGACTTTATACAATGAGCAGTTCTTC. The chain is built from TRBV27 and TRBJ2-1; D might be TRBD1 (7 bases). From germline, CDR1 is MNHEY and CDR2 SMNVEV (reference sequence). The CDR3 spans 15 residues. Trimming stripped 4 bases from V and 4 bases from J, with 14 bases between.